Each of the 21 T cell receptor beta chains below was sequenced from the same sample in a study of breast tumors, draining lymph nodes, adjacent tissues. TCRdb redid the calling of the multiplex PCR reads with MiXCR, one entry per CDR3 protein. Of about 15,000 distinct CDR3 sequences detected, around 50% appear once; the ten largest clones hold roughly 31%. Sample: tumor-adjacent breast tissue. These receptors came from a female donor with breast cancer. Some clones in this sample may be carry-over from other donors' samples.

The sample holds many counts of this clonotype. The chain couples TRBV27 to TRBJ2-7; 8 bases map to TRBD1. The CDR3 sequence is 14 residues long. CDR1 and CDR2 from the germline V gene are MNHEY and SMNVEV (reference sequence). V lost 6 bases to trimming and J lost 2 bases; unmatched junction nucleotides: 6. In DNA, the CDR3 is TGTGCCAGCAGCCGGGACAGGACAGCCTACGAGCAGTACTTC. Translating gives CASSRDRTAYEQYF.

The table lists this clonotype with many counts. The chain joins TRBV3-1 to TRBJ2-7; 11 nucleotides align to TRBD2. Germline V CDR1 and CDR2: LGHDT, YNNKEL (reference sequence). Trimming removed 5 bases from V and 6 bases from J; junction bases left unmatched: 6. CDR3 length equals 14 residues. The CDR3 protein is CASSSLAGATEQYF. For the CDR3, the DNA is TGTGCCAGCAGCTCACTAGCGGGAGCTACCGAGCAGTACTTC.

Sample share makes this clonotype medium-sized. The rearrangement uses TRBV7-2 and TRBJ2-5; no clear D gene. V was cut by 0 bases and J by 2 bases, with 4 bases left in between. CDR3 size: 13 residues. Per the germline V gene, CDR1 is SGHTA and CDR2 is FQGNSA. For the CDR3, the DNA is TGTGCCAGCAGCTTAGCACGGCAAGAGACCCAGTACTTC. Translated, it gives CASSLARQETQYF.

The chain uses TRBV20-1 and TRBJ2-2, with TRBD2 as a possible D gene (5 bases). The CDR3 is 15 residues long. From germline, CDR1 is DFQATT and CDR2 SNEGSKA (reference sequence). Between the trimmed V and J ends, which lost 3 bases and 4 bases, there was a span of 15 bases. CDR3 amino acids: CSASPSYTGTGELFF. The DNA of the CDR3 is TGCAGTGCTAGTCCTAGCTATACGGGCACCGGGGAGCTGTTTTTT.

CDR3 coding DNA: TGTGCCACCAGCAGAGACCACTTAGCGGGAGATTTCTATGAGCAGTTCTTC. Encoded protein: CATSRDHLAGDFYEQFF. The V and J genes are TRBV15 and TRBJ2-1, with 9 bases fitting TRBD2. The CDR3 is 17 residues long. Looked up from germline, CDR1 is LNHNV and CDR2 is YYDKDF (reference sequence). V lost 0 bases and J lost 8; bases outside the gene matches: 11.

By sample fraction, this clonotype is medium-sized. This chain uses TRBV2 with TRBJ1-6; D unclear. The V end was cut by 0 bases, the J end by 5 bases, with 8 bases between. Looked up from germline, CDR1 is SNHLY and CDR2 is FYNNEI. The CDR3 length is 15 residues. The CDR3 sequence is CASSEAIGDNSPLHF. The CDR3 nucleotides are TGTGCCAGCAGTGAAGCGATTGGGGATAATTCACCCCTCCACTTT. Full variable domain (missing parts from reference TRBV2 and TRBJ1-6): EPEVTQTPSHQVTQMGQEVILRCVPISNHLYFYWYRQILGQKVEFLVSFYNNEISEKSEIFDDQFSVERPDGSNFTLKIRSTKLEDSAMYFCASSEAIGDNSPLHFGNGTRLTVT.

The chain links TRBV19 to TRBJ1-1; TRBD1 matches at 7 bases. There are 13 residues in the CDR3. Losses at the gene ends were 1 base for V and 10 bases for J; bases not matched to a gene: 6. Looked up from germline, CDR1 is LNHDA and CDR2 is SQIVND (reference sequence). In DNA, the CDR3 is TGTGCCAGTAGTATAGGGGCAGGGGGGGGAGCTTTCTTT. Its protein product is CASSIGAGGGAFF.

The rearrangement links TRBV6-5 to TRBJ2-7; 8 positions match TRBD2. Germline V gene lookup returns CDR1 MNHEY and CDR2 SVGAGI. The length of the CDR3 is 13 residues. The V and J ends lost 8 bases and 7 bases, in that order; junction bases with no gene match: 10. The CDR3 loop is CASGAGGRREQYF. CDR3 nucleotides: TGTGCCAGCGGGGCGGGGGGCCGGAGGGAGCAGTACTTC.

By sample share, this clonotype is medium-sized. The genes are TRBV29-1 and TRBJ1-2, with D maybe TRBD1 (5 bases). The germline V and J ends were trimmed by 3 bases and 8 bases, with 16 bases remaining between them. The CDR3 loop spans 13 amino acids. Germline V gene data show CDR1 as SQVTM and CDR2 as ANQGSEA. The DNA of the CDR3 is TGCAGCGTTGATCCGCTTGGGGGTGCAGGCTACACCTTC. Protein sequence: CSVDPLGGAGYTF.

This clonotype was counted ten times or more. The V and J genes are TRBV3-1 and TRBJ2-5; D unclear. Germline CDR1 and CDR2: LGHDT and YNNKEL (reference sequence). The CDR3 contains 15 residues. Trimming removed 0 bases from V and 4 bases from J, with 12 bases in between. Here the CDR3 reads CASSQETILGETQYF. The CDR3 DNA reads as TGTGCCAGCAGCCAAGAAACAATCTTAGGAGAGACCCAGTACTTC.

The J gene is TRBJ2-3, the V gene TRBV28, with no clear D. Deletions cut 6 bases from V and 1 base from J, with 8 bases between. Per germline, CDR1 MDHEN and CDR2 SYDVKM. The CDR3 loop spans 13 amino acids. This CDR3 is CASRGLRTDTQYF. In nucleotides, the CDR3 is TGTGCCAGCAGGGGTCTCCGCACAGATACGCAGTATTTT.

The gene calls are TRBV9 and TRBJ2-1; D assignment may be TRBD1 or TRBD2 (5 bases each). The germline V gene encodes CDR1 SGDLS and CDR2 YYNGEE. CDR3 length: 13 amino acids. Trimming pared 0 bases from V and 9 bases from J, leaving 10 bases between. CDR3: CASSVVGVGEQFF. The CDR3 region has the DNA TGTGCCAGCAGCGTAGTGGGGGTGGGTGAGCAGTTCTTC.

This clonotype rates as medium-sized. The chain links TRBV11-3 to TRBJ2-2; the match to TRBD2 covers 15 bases. The CDR3 contains 17 residues. V was pared by 3 bases and J by 4 bases, with 3 bases of the junction left unmatched. The germline CDR1 and CDR2 sequences are SGHNT and YENEEA. As DNA, the CDR3 is TGTGCCAGCAGCTTCCGGGGACTAGCGGGAGGCACCGGGGAGCTGTTTTTT. Protein: CASSFRGLAGGTGELFF.

This clonotype was observed many times. V gene TRBV19 combines with J gene TRBJ2-2, with D perhaps matching TRBD1 (6 bases). V lost 10 bases, J lost 1 base, and 13 bases lay in between. Germline CDR1 reads LNHDA; CDR2 reads SQIVND (reference sequence). The CDR3 loop spans 14 amino acids. The CDR3 coding sequence is TGTGCCATCAGCGAGACAGGGAACACCGGGGAGCTGTTTTTT. This gives the protein CAISETGNTGELFF.

By share, this clonotype ranks as medium-sized (0.01 to 0.1%). The gene calls are TRBV20-1 and TRBJ1-2; D may be TRBD1 (6 bases). With 2 bases removed from V and 3 bases from J, the gap between germline ends came to 10 bases. Germline values: CDR1 DFQATT, CDR2 SNEGSKA (reference sequence). This CDR3 has 13 amino acids. CDR3 region: CSARSDSDYGYTF. The CDR3 coding sequence is TGCAGTGCTAGATCGGACAGTGACTATGGCTACACCTTC.

This chain connects TRBV20-1 to TRBJ1-6; 8 positions agree with TRBD1. The ends lost 3 bases at V and 7 bases at J; junction bases unmatched: 8. Germline V lookup: CDR1 DFQATT, CDR2 SNEGSKA (reference sequence). CDR3 length: 15 amino acids. The chain's CDR3 is CSARDPGQGNSPLHF. Written as DNA, the CDR3 is TGCAGTGCTAGGGATCCAGGACAGGGAAATTCACCCCTCCACTTT.

This clonotype was picked up many times. This chain uses TRBV15 with TRBJ1-1, with no clear D. The CDR3 has 13 residues. CDR1 LNHNV and CDR2 YYDKDF come from the germline V gene (reference sequence). The V end was cut by 0 bases, the J end by 6 bases, with 8 bases between. CDR3 sequence: CATSRDPLPEAFF. For the CDR3, the DNA is TGTGCCACCAGCAGAGATCCCCTCCCTGAAGCTTTCTTT.

The chain uses TRBV7-9 and TRBJ1-2; a possible D gene is TRBD1 (6 bases). V lost 1 base, J lost 6 bases, and 15 bases lay in between. The CDR3 totals 15 residues. Germline V gene lookup returns CDR1 SEHNR and CDR2 FQNEAQ (reference sequence). The CDR3 protein is CASSLGFGGIDGYTF. The CDR3, as DNA: TGTGCCAGCAGCTTAGGATTCGGGGGCATTGATGGCTACACCTTC. Full variable domain (missing parts from reference TRBV7-9 and TRBJ1-2): DTGVSQNPRHKITKRGQNVTFRCDPISEHNRLYWYRQTLGQGPEFLTYFQNEAQLEKSRLLSDRFSAERPKGSFSTLEIQRTEQGDSAMYLCASSLGFGGIDGYTFGSGTRLTVV.

This clonotype was recorded at least ten times. This rearrangement joins TRBV20-1 to TRBJ2-4, with a possible D match to TRBD2 (5 bases). V dropped 5 bases and J dropped 0 bases, with 11 bases sitting between them. This CDR3 is 14 amino acids long. Germline V lookup: CDR1 DFQATT, CDR2 SNEGSKA (reference sequence). The CDR3, as DNA: TGCAGTGCTGAAAGCGGAGCAGCCAAAAACATTCAGTACTTC. This gives the protein CSAESGAAKNIQYF.

This sequence joins TRBV12-3 or TRBV12-4 and TRBJ2-1; 10 positions agree with TRBD2. CDR3 length: 15 residues. V gave up 1 base and J gave up 7 bases; unmatched junction bases: 4. The CDR3 region is CASSLGSGGVNEQFF. The CDR3 coding sequence is TGTGCCAGCAGTTTAGGGAGCGGGGGGGTTAATGAGCAGTTCTTC.

This clonotype is categorized as medium-sized (0.01 to 0.1%). This chain uses TRBV7-9 with TRBJ2-3; TRBD2 matches 8 bases. The V segment lost 5 bases and the J segment 3 bases; nucleotides outside the gene matches: 10. The CDR3 is 16 amino acids. CDR1 and CDR2 from the germline V gene are SEHNR and FQNEAQ (reference sequence). CDR3 amino acids: CASSPSKREGTDTQYF. CDR3 nucleotide sequence: TGTGCCAGCAGCCCCTCTAAACGGGAGGGTACAGATACGCAGTATTTT.